The T cell receptor (beta chain) under discussion was sequenced for a study of T cells after yellow fever vaccination. Whole-study context: Low-cell-number fractions were prepared with SMART-Seq v4 Ultra Low Input. Study findings and constraints: Booster sampling recovered most clones from primary vaccination (around 96% CD4, 80% to 90% CD8).

V was shortened by 4 bases and J by 3 bases, with 10 bases between the two germline ends. The CDR3 length is 13 residues. Germline V gene sequence: CDR1 SGHRS, CDR2 YFSETQ. This clonotype has just one count. The antigen is not known. Template switching with 5'RACE generated the TCR cDNA and added a universal primer site and UMIs. Via MiXCR, TCRdb re-called the 5' RACE reads, giving one row per CDR3 protein. The table has 450,000 to 600,000 distinct CDR3 sequences, approximately 12% seen once. The gene calls are TRBV5-1 and TRBJ2-5; D gene unclear. The origin of this receptor is a man aged 30 to 39 who received the YFV17D yellow fever vaccine. The sequenced sample was PBMCs, obtained on the day of the yellow fever booster vaccination. The CDR3 is CASSPQIEETQYF. CDR3 nucleotide sequence: TGCGCCAGCAGCCCCCAGATTGAAGAGACCCAGTACTTC.